These 26 T cell receptor beta chains share one sample of origin, sequenced in a study of OX40 agonist ivuxolimab in advanced cancers. TCRdb's copy holds only in-frame clones and misses some; the assay was immunoSEQ multiplex PCR. The sample lists tens of thousands of clones; more than 65% were seen once. The sample consisted of CD4+ or CD8+ T cells sorted from blood, taken in a trial of the OX40 agonist ivuxolimab. These receptors all come from an adult with an advanced solid tumor such as melanoma, head and neck, liver or kidney cancer.

This clone is judged medium-sized (0.01 to 0.1%). The chain employs TRBV19 and TRBJ1-2, with D perhaps TRBD1 (6 bases). The germline V gene encodes CDR1 LNHDA and CDR2 SQIVND (reference sequence). V lost 4 bases and J lost 10, with 10 bases in between. CDR3 size: 11 residues. CDR3 protein: CASSNRVDYTF. The CDR3 region has the DNA TGTGCCAGTAGTAACAGGGTCGACTACACCTTC.

The chain combines TRBV7-3 with TRBJ2-2, with no clear D. This CDR3 is built from 13 residues. The germline V gene has CDR1 SGHTA and CDR2 FQGTGA. V was trimmed by 5 bases and J by 4 bases, leaving 8 bases between them. This chain's CDR3 is CASSPRTTGELFF. As DNA, the CDR3 is TGTGCCAGCAGCCCCCGGACCACCGGGGAGCTGTTTTTT.

As for this clone: Other DNA sequences within the sample encode an identical CDR3. V is TRBV19 and J is TRBJ1-2; 7 nucleotides line up with TRBD1. V lost 6 bases and J lost 2; bases outside the gene matches: 3. The CDR3 is 13 amino acids. Germline values: CDR1 LNHDA, CDR2 SQIVND (reference sequence). The DNA of the CDR3 is TGTGCCAGTAGCATGACAGGGAACTATGGCTACACCTTC. Translated: CASSMTGNYGYTF. The full variable domain, with the rest looked up from reference TRBV19 and TRBJ1-2, is DGGITQSPKYLFRKEGQNVTLSCEQNLNHDAMYWYRQDPGQGLRLIYYSQIVNDFQKGDIAEGYSVSREKKESFPLTVTSAQKNPTAFYLCASSMTGNYGYTFGSGTRLTVV.

This chain uses TRBV2 with TRBJ1-6; 7 positions agree with TRBD1. Germline V CDR1 and CDR2: SNHLY, FYNNEI. The CDR3 is made up of 19 amino acids. With 2 bases clipped from V and 0 bases from J, the junction kept 10 bases outside the gene matches. The chain's CDR3 is CASSEFGTDQSSYNSPLHF. Here the CDR3 DNA reads TGTGCCAGCAGTGAATTTGGGACAGACCAAAGCTCCTATAATTCACCCCTCCACTTT.

In this sample, this clone turned up a few times. The rearrangement uses TRBV4-3 and TRBJ1-2; D remains ambiguous. The CDR3 sequence is 15 residues long. V shed 0 bases and J shed 1 base, with 9 bases lying between them. The V gene's germline CDR1 is LGHNA and CDR2 YSLEER. The CDR3 loop reads CASSQDIGYNYGYTF. The CDR3 nucleotides are TGCGCCAGCAGCCAAGATATAGGATATAACTATGGCTACACCTTC.

The chain links TRBV2 to TRBJ2-4, with TRBD1 identical over 12 bases. There are 13 residues in the CDR3. The germline CDR1 and CDR2 sequences are SNHLY and FYNNEI. Trimming took 8 bases from V and 7 from J; bases not matched to a gene: 3. The CDR3 sequence is CASGTGGDNIQYF. The CDR3 DNA follows: TGTGCCAGCGGGACAGGGGGCGACAACATTCAGTACTTC.

J is TRBJ2-3 and V is TRBV6-1; 10 positions agree with TRBD1. With 3 bases clipped from V and 2 bases from J, the junction kept 5 bases outside the gene matches. The germline V gene encodes CDR1 MNHNS and CDR2 SASEGT. The CDR3 is made up of 16 amino acids. CDR3 sequence (DNA): TGTGCCAGCAGTGACGGGACAGGGGACTACACAGATACGCAGTATTTT. Protein product: CASSDGTGDYTDTQYF.

This clone was counted only a few times. The chain combines TRBV4-2 with TRBJ1-6; D not resolved. Trimming left V 0 bases short and J 5 bases short, with 8 bases between. The CDR3 is 15 amino acids. From germline, CDR1 is LGHNA and CDR2 YNFKEQ. The CDR3 nucleotides read TGTGCCAGCAGCCAAGAATCCGGGGATAATTCACCCCTCCACTTT. It is translated as CASSQESGDNSPLHF.

V and J are TRBV9 and TRBJ2-3; TRBD1 matches at 8 bases. Trimming removed 1 base from V and 3 bases from J; junction bases left unmatched: 1. The CDR3 extends over 14 amino acids. Germline V gene data show CDR1 as SGDLS and CDR2 as YYNGEE. The CDR3 nucleotides are TGTGCCAGCAGCGTACAGGGGGCGACAGATACGCAGTATTTT. This translates into CASSVQGATDTQYF.

The chain links TRBV27 to TRBJ2-1; TRBD2 agrees at 10 bases. Germline V gene lookup returns CDR1 MNHEY and CDR2 SMNVEV (reference sequence). J was trimmed by 10 bases and V by 5 bases; bases with no gene match: 11. The CDR3 loop spans 15 amino acids. The CDR3 spells CASSPGLARFREQFF. CDR3 bases: TGTGCCAGCAGTCCGGGACTAGCGAGGTTCAGGGAGCAGTTCTTC.

With regard to this clone: The sample carries other DNA sequences with the same CDR3. The genes are TRBV29-1 and TRBJ1-5, with TRBD1 matching 7 bases. The V and J ends lost 0 bases and 4 bases, in that order; junction bases with no gene match: 3. Germline loops: CDR1 SQVTM, CDR2 ANQGSEA. The CDR3 has 14 amino acids. The CDR3 DNA follows: TGCAGCGTTGAAGAATCAGGGGGGAATCAGCCCCAGCATTTT. It yields the protein CSVEESGGNQPQHF. Supplemented by reference TRBV29-1 and TRBJ1-5, the full variable domain reads SAVISQKPSRDICQRGTSLTIQCQVDSQVTMMFWYRQQPGQSLTLIATANQGSEATYESGFVIDKFPISRPNLTFSTLTVSNMSPEDSSIYLCSVEESGGNQPQHFGDGTRLSIL.

This chain uses TRBV9 with TRBJ1-6; TRBD1 aligns across 8 bases. The V and J ends lost 3 bases and 9 bases, in that order; junction bases with no gene match: 5. The length of the CDR3 is 14 residues. Germline CDR1 and CDR2: SGDLS and YYNGEE. The CDR3 sequence is CASSAGQGGSPLHF. The DNA of the CDR3 is TGTGCCAGCAGCGCTGGACAGGGTGGTTCACCCCTCCACTTT.

The chain joins TRBV7-3 to TRBJ1-5; D not certain. V lost 0 bases, J lost 0 bases, and 15 bases lay in between. The CDR3 has 18 amino acids. Germline CDR1 and CDR2: SGHTA and FQGTGA. The CDR3, as DNA: TGTGCCAGCAGCTTAACATTCCACTTGGGCTATAGCAATCAGCCCCAGCATTTT. The encoded protein is CASSLTFHLGYSNQPQHF.

The chain recombines TRBV7-9 with TRBJ2-1; 7 positions agree with TRBD1. The CDR3 has 14 residues. Germline V gives CDR1 SEHNR, CDR2 FQNEAQ (reference sequence). The ends lost 4 bases at V and 6 bases at J; junction bases unmatched: 6. The CDR3 bases are TGTGCCAGCAGCTCCAGACAGGGTGTCAATGAGCAGTTCTTC. Its translation is CASSSRQGVNEQFF. The whole variable domain, filled in from reference TRBV7-9 and TRBJ2-1, reads DTGVSQNPRHKITKRGQNVTFRCDPISEHNRLYWYRQTLGQGPEFLTYFQNEAQLEKSRLLSDRFSAERPKGSFSTLEIQRTEQGDSAMYLCASSSRQGVNEQFFGPGTRLTVL.

V gene TRBV2 combines with J gene TRBJ2-7; 7 bases are a match to TRBD1. The germline CDR1 and CDR2 sequences are SNHLY and FYNNEI. V was clipped by 7 bases and J by 3 bases; unmatched bases: 6. This CDR3 has 13 residues. The CDR3 DNA reads TGTGCCAGCACCCCGGGACAGAGCTACGAGCAGTACTTC. Its translation: CASTPGQSYEQYF.

This chain links TRBV19 with TRBJ1-6, with 7 nucleotides matching TRBD1. The J segment lost 9 bases and the V segment lost 6 bases, leaving 8 bases of the junction unmatched. Per the germline V gene, CDR1 is LNHDA and CDR2 is SQIVND (reference sequence). CDR3 size: 14 residues. CDR3 nucleotides: TGTGCCAGTAGGGGGGACAGAAGCTTTTCACCCCTCCACTTT. Its translation: CASRGDRSFSPLHF.

V is TRBV7-3 and J is TRBJ2-7; either TRBD1 or TRBD2 may fit D (6 bases each). Germline CDR1 SGHTA, CDR2 FQGTGA. Trimming shortened V by 5 bases and J by 4 bases, and 21 bases separated the two germline ends. The CDR3 spans 16 residues. The CDR3 DNA is TGTGCCAGCAGCCCGACGGGGGCAGGGCCTCCTTACGAGCAGTACTTC. Translating it yields CASSPTGAGPPYEQYF. The full variable domain, rest sourced from reference TRBV7-3 and TRBJ2-7, is GAGVSQTPSNKVTEKGKYVELRCDPISGHTALYWYRQSLGQGPEFLIYFQGTGAADDSGLPNDRFFAVRPEGSVSTLKIQRTERGDSAVYLCASSPTGAGPPYEQYFGPGTRLTVT.

The V gene is TRBV6-5, the J gene TRBJ2-5; 11 nucleotides line up with TRBD2. The CDR3 loop spans 15 amino acids. Germline CDR1 is MNHEY and CDR2 is SVGAGI. V gave up 6 bases and J gave up 1 base; unmatched junction bases: 4. The CDR3 loop reads CASSLTSGSQETQYF. CDR3 bases: TGTGCCAGCAGCCTTACTAGCGGGAGCCAAGAGACCCAGTACTTC.

This clone was seen just once. This chain links TRBV12-5 with TRBJ1-4; 12 bases align to TRBD1. The CDR3 consists of 16 residues. Germline-derived CDR1 and CDR2 are LGHNT and FRNRAP. V shed 3 bases and J 8 bases; nucleotides not matched to a gene: 7. CDR3 bases: TGTGCTAGTGGTTTCCTCCGGGACAGGGGGCAAGAAAAACTGTTTTTT. Residues: CASGFLRDRGQEKLFF.

The rearrangement links TRBV6-5 to TRBJ1-1; D is ambiguous. CDR3 length: 13 residues. Germline CDR1 and CDR2: MNHEY and SVGAGI. Deletions cut 0 bases from V and 8 bases from J, with 10 bases between. CDR3 sequence reads: CASSYSGYREAFF. The CDR3 bases are TGTGCCAGCAGTTACTCGGGGTATCGAGAAGCTTTCTTT.

This clone turned up a few times. V gene TRBV4-3 combines with J gene TRBJ2-5; D unclear. Looked up from germline, CDR1 is LGHNA and CDR2 is YSLEER. The V and J ends lost 0 bases and 4 bases respectively, with 12 bases between them. CDR3 size: 15 residues. CDR3 sequence reads: CASSQDPERRETQYF. CDR3 nucleotides: TGCGCCAGCAGCCAAGACCCAGAAAGGAGAGAGACCCAGTACTTC.

This clone was found a few times. This sequence joins TRBV7-9 and TRBJ2-7; possibly TRBD1 for D (5 bases). Germline assignment: CDR1 SEHNR and CDR2 FQNEAQ (reference sequence). V gave up 1 base and J gave up 5 bases, with 9 bases separating them. The CDR3 runs 13 residues. CDR3 loop: CASSLEGLHEQYF. CDR3 coding DNA: TGTGCCAGCAGCTTAGAGGGGTTGCACGAGCAGTACTTC.

J is TRBJ2-5 and V is TRBV7-6; D gene unclear. Germline CDR1 is SGHVS and CDR2 is FNYEAQ. V was cut by 1 base and J by 6 bases, with 6 bases left in between. The CDR3 contains 12 residues. CDR3 protein: CASSLVKKTQYF. CDR3 bases: TGTGCCAGCAGCTTAGTTAAGAAGACCCAGTACTTC.

The rearrangement joins TRBV7-9 to TRBJ2-2; no firm D call. Per the germline V gene, CDR1 is SEHNR and CDR2 is FQNEAQ (reference sequence). The germline V and J ends were trimmed by 5 bases and 5 bases, with 12 bases remaining between them. This CDR3 is built from 14 residues. CDR3 in DNA: TGTGCCAGCAGCCTTAGGGTGAGGACCGGGGAGCTGTTTTTT. Its translation: CASSLRVRTGELFF.

This clone was observed once. The V call is TRBV7-6, the J call TRBJ2-1; D gene uncertain. Trimming cost V 5 bases and J 5 bases, with 13 bases left between them. This CDR3 comprises 14 residues. Germline CDR1 is SGHVS and CDR2 is FNYEAQ. The CDR3 DNA is TGTGCCAGCAGCAGCCGAACACTAAACAATGAGCAGTTCTTC. It is translated as CASSSRTLNNEQFF.

This clone qualifies as hyperexpanded. The genes are TRBV2 and TRBJ1-2, with D uncertain. Deletions cut 2 bases from V and 4 bases from J, with 5 bases between. CDR3 length: 12 amino acids. Germline assignment: CDR1 SNHLY and CDR2 FYNNEI. CDR3 amino acids: CASSEIRYGYTF. CDR3 bases: TGTGCCAGCAGTGAAATTCGCTATGGCTACACCTTC.